One and the same sample provided the 28 T cell receptor beta chains below, sequenced in a study of OX40 agonist ivuxolimab in advanced cancers. Clones were sequenced by immunoSEQ multiplex PCR, and TCRdb holds only the in-frame ones, with some missing. Of 65,000 to 80,000 clones in the sample, around nine tenths were seen once. Sequencing was performed on CD4+ or CD8+ T cells sorted from blood, taken in a trial of the OX40 agonist ivuxolimab. The receptors stem from an adult with an advanced solid tumor such as melanoma, head and neck, liver or kidney cancer.

CDR3 residues: CASSQEGTGIPYEQYF. CDR3 sequence (DNA): TGCGCCAGCAGCCAAGAAGGGACAGGAATTCCCTACGAGCAGTACTTC. V gene TRBV4-3 combines with J gene TRBJ2-7, with TRBD1 matching over 8 bases. Germline CDR1 is LGHNA and CDR2 is YSLEER. Losses at the gene ends were 0 bases for V and 2 bases for J; bases not matched to a gene: 6. The CDR3 consists of 16 residues.

The V call is TRBV6-1, the J call TRBJ1-2; D is uncertain. The CDR3 length is 15 residues. Trimming took 1 base from V and 7 from J, leaving 16 bases between them. Germline CDR1 and CDR2: MNHNS and SASEGT. The CDR3 nucleotides are TGTGCCAGCAGTGAAGGTGGCAGCTTGCGTCGTGGCTACACCTTC. Its translation: CASSEGGSLRRGYTF.

V and J are TRBV19 and TRBJ1-1; 10 bases are shared with TRBD1. The CDR3 is 12 residues long. Germline-derived CDR1 and CDR2 are LNHDA and SQIVND (reference sequence). The trim removed 6 bases at V and 6 bases at J, leaving 1 base unmatched. For the CDR3, the DNA is TGTGCCAGTAGAGACAGGGGGCCTGAAGCTTTCTTT. Translation: CASRDRGPEAFF.

The chain combines TRBV5-1 with TRBJ2-1; 9 bases line up with TRBD2. This CDR3 spans 15 amino acids. V shed 2 bases, J shed 6 bases, and the junction held 6 bases outside the gene matches. From germline, CDR1 is SGHRS and CDR2 YFSETQ. DNA of the CDR3: TGCGCCAGCAGCTTTAGCGGGAGTGGCTCCAATGAGCAGTTCTTC. Protein product: CASSFSGSGSNEQFF.

The chain is built from TRBV18 and TRBJ1-2; no clear D gene. This CDR3 is built from 13 residues. Trimming removed 1 base at V and 5 bases at J, with 8 bases between. CDR1 is KGHSH, CDR2 LQKENI, per germline. CDR3 amino acids: CASSPQDSYGYTF. The CDR3 DNA sequence: TGTGCCAGCTCACCACAGGATTCGTATGGCTACACCTTC.

The chain couples TRBV7-8 to TRBJ1-2; maybe TRBD1 (5 bases). CDR3 length: 15 amino acids. Looked up from germline, CDR1 is SGHVS and CDR2 is FQNEAQ. Trimming pared 1 base from V and 0 bases from J, leaving 9 bases between. CDR3 coding DNA: TGTGCCAGCAGCTTAGGGCCAGGGTCTAACTATGGCTACACCTTC. It codes for CASSLGPGSNYGYTF.

The chain combines TRBV30 with TRBJ2-5; no reliable D call. The germline V gene has CDR1 GTSNPN and CDR2 SVGIG (reference sequence). Trimming shortened V by 5 bases and J by 1 base, and 11 bases separated the two germline ends. CDR3 size: 13 residues. CDR3 amino acids: CAWEPQPQETQYF. DNA of the CDR3: TGTGCCTGGGAACCCCAGCCCCAAGAGACCCAGTACTTC.

V is TRBV4-2 and J is TRBJ2-7, with D unresolved. V lost 0 bases, J lost 3 bases, and 9 bases lay in between. Germline V gene data show CDR1 as LGHNA and CDR2 as YNFKEQ. The CDR3 has 14 amino acids. CDR3 sequence: CASSQENTHYEQYF. The CDR3, as DNA: TGTGCCAGCAGCCAAGAGAACACCCACTACGAGCAGTACTTC.

This chain links TRBV9 with TRBJ1-1; D is uncertain. CDR1 SGDLS and CDR2 YYNGEE come from the germline V gene. The CDR3 consists of 13 residues. V was trimmed by 0 bases and J by 3 bases, leaving 6 bases between them. CDR3 residues: CASSVDTYTEAFF. The DNA of the CDR3 is TGTGCCAGCAGCGTAGACACCTACACTGAAGCTTTCTTT.

The chain couples TRBV5-1 to TRBJ2-7; D gene unclear. Trimming took 0 bases from V and 2 from J, leaving 12 bases between them. This CDR3 region has 15 residues. Germline CDR1 SGHRS, CDR2 YFSETQ. CDR3 in amino acids: CASSLEVGLTYEQYF. CDR3 bases: TGCGCCAGCAGCTTGGAAGTTGGGTTAACCTACGAGCAGTACTTC. Together with reference TRBV5-1 and TRBJ2-7, the CDR3 gives the full variable domain: KAGVTQTPRYLIKTRGQQVTLSCSPISGHRSVSWYQQTPGQGLQFLFEYFSETQRNKGNFPGRFSGRQFSNSRSEMNVSTLELGDSALYLCASSLEVGLTYEQYFGPGTRLTVT.

This chain links TRBV6-6 with TRBJ2-5, with 9 bases lining up with TRBD2. This CDR3 has 15 amino acids. Trimming removed 2 bases from V and 4 bases from J; junction bases left unmatched: 5. The germline V gene has CDR1 MNHNY and CDR2 SVGAGI (reference sequence). The CDR3 sequence is CASSYDSGSRETQYF. The CDR3 coding sequence is TGTGCCAGCAGTTACGATAGCGGGAGCAGAGAGACCCAGTACTTC.

The rearrangement uses TRBV11-3 and TRBJ2-7; TRBD2 matches 7 bases. The CDR3 totals 17 residues. The V gene end was trimmed by 6 bases and the J gene end by 0 bases; junction bases not matched to a gene: 14. CDR1 is SGHNT and CDR2 is YENEEA in the germline V gene. The CDR3 loop reads CASRNQVPGGFSYEQYF. CDR3 nucleotides: TGTGCCAGCAGGAACCAGGTTCCGGGAGGCTTCTCCTACGAGCAGTACTTC.

This clone came up a few times. The chain recombines TRBV19 with TRBJ1-5; D might be TRBD1 (5 bases). The CDR3 spans 16 residues. Germline lookup yields CDR1 LNHDA and CDR2 SQIVND (reference sequence). The ends were cut back, 1 base at V and 6 bases at J, with 16 bases in the middle. The CDR3 region is CASSIVSGTFSQPQHF. Here the CDR3 DNA reads TGTGCCAGTAGTATAGTCTCCGGGACCTTCTCTCAGCCCCAGCATTTT.

The genes are TRBV11-3 and TRBJ2-3, with D possibly matching TRBD1 (5 bases). Germline lookup yields CDR1 SGHNT and CDR2 YENEEA. The CDR3 is 15 residues long. The V gene lost 5 bases and the J gene lost 1 base, with 13 bases spanning the gap. Here the CDR3 DNA reads TGTGCCAGCAGCCCTGGCAGGGTAGGCACAGATACGCAGTATTTT. Translating gives CASSPGRVGTDTQYF.

This clone was observed once. This sequence joins TRBV28 and TRBJ2-1; TRBD2 aligns across 9 bases. V lost 1 base to trimming and J lost 15 bases; unmatched junction nucleotides: 7. Germline loops: CDR1 MDHEN, CDR2 SYDVKM. CDR3 length equals 13 residues. CDR3 nucleotide sequence: TGTGCCAGCAGTTTATTGGCGGGAGGGATGACGTTCTTC. Its translation is CASSLLAGGMTFF.

V usage is TRBV20-1 and J usage is TRBJ1-5; D is perhaps TRBD1 (6 bases). This CDR3 comprises 11 residues. Germline CDR1 DFQATT, CDR2 SNEGSKA (reference sequence). Trimming stripped 5 bases from V and 4 bases from J, with 6 bases between. The CDR3 here is CSAQGNQPQHF. CDR3 sequence (DNA): TGCAGTGCTCAGGGGAATCAGCCCCAGCATTTT.

The V call is TRBV5-4, the J call TRBJ1-1, with 7 nucleotides matching TRBD1. The CDR3 has 14 amino acids. With V trimmed by 1 base and J by 0 bases, 0 bases remained unmatched. CDR1 SGHNT and CDR2 YYREEE come from the germline V gene (reference sequence). Here the CDR3 reads CASSLTGVNTEAFF. As DNA, the CDR3 is TGTGCCAGCAGCTTGACAGGGGTGAACACTGAAGCTTTCTTT.

The rearrangement uses TRBV6-6 and TRBJ1-5; D is unclear. The CDR3 length is 12 residues. V shed 7 bases and J shed 5 bases, with 9 bases lying between them. Looked up from germline, CDR1 is MNHNY and CDR2 is SVGAGI (reference sequence). The CDR3 loop reads CASTEQDQPQHF. The CDR3 DNA reads as TGTGCCAGCACGGAACAAGATCAGCCCCAGCATTTT.

A few counts support this clone. The chain employs TRBV12-5 and TRBJ2-6, with TRBD1 identical over 10 bases. The germline gives CDR1 LGHNT, CDR2 FRNRAP. With V trimmed by 6 bases and J by 0 bases, 14 bases remained unmatched. CDR3 length: 20 residues. The CDR3, as DNA: TGTGCTAGTGGGTCCCTCATGGGGACAGGGGAAACCTCTGGGGCCAACGTCCTGACTTTC. Translating it yields CASGSLMGTGETSGANVLTF.

This chain connects TRBV30 to TRBJ2-3; no clear D. Germline loops: CDR1 GTSNPN, CDR2 SVGIG (reference sequence). V was cut by 3 bases and J by 3 bases, with 7 bases left in between. This CDR3 region has 12 residues. The CDR3 DNA follows: TGTGCCTGGAGCTATCGGACAGATACGCAGTATTTT. Protein: CAWSYRTDTQYF. Full variable domain (missing parts from reference TRBV30 and TRBJ2-3): SQTIHQWPATLVQPVGSPLSLECTVEGTSNPNLYWYRQAAGRGLQLLFYSVGIGQISSEVPQNLSASRPQDRQFILSSKKLLLSDSGFYLCAWSYRTDTQYFGPGTRLTVL.

The chain carries TRBV28 and TRBJ2-3; 7 bases match TRBD2. The junction had 18 bases not matched to a gene; V was cut back by 4 bases and J by 5 bases. CDR1 is MDHEN, CDR2 SYDVKM, per germline. The CDR3 length is 18 residues. The CDR3 coding sequence is TGTGCCAGCAGTTCCGGTCTTGGAGCGGGACCCCGGGGAGATACGCAGTATTTT. It yields the protein CASSSGLGAGPRGDTQYF.

This clone occurred once. The chain joins TRBV9 to TRBJ2-3; D is ambiguous. The CDR3 covers 16 residues. V was shortened by 0 bases and J by 7 bases, with 18 bases between the two germline ends. Germline CDR1 is SGDLS and CDR2 is YYNGEE. CDR3 loop: CASSVGGITRPNTQYF. The CDR3 DNA follows: TGTGCCAGCAGCGTAGGAGGCATAACGCGGCCTAATACGCAGTATTTT.

The gene calls are TRBV7-8 and TRBJ2-7; D is perhaps TRBD2 (5 bases). V dropped 5 bases and J dropped 9 bases, with 20 bases sitting between them. This CDR3 spans 14 amino acids. The germline V gene encodes CDR1 SGHVS and CDR2 FQNEAQ. CDR3: CASSIGKGQAVQYF. The CDR3 DNA follows: TGTGCCAGCAGCATCGGGAAGGGCCAGGCTGTGCAGTACTTC.

The chain recombines TRBV7-2 with TRBJ2-3; TRBD2 is a possible D gene (5 bases). CDR3 length equals 17 residues. The germline CDR1 and CDR2 sequences are SGHTA and FQGNSA. Between the trimmed V and J ends, which lost 1 base and 2 bases, there was a span of 16 bases. The CDR3 is CASSLVPKAAPTDTQYF. For the CDR3, the DNA is TGTGCCAGCAGCTTAGTCCCTAAAGCGGCTCCCACAGATACGCAGTATTTT. Full variable domain (rest looked up from reference TRBV7-2 and TRBJ2-3): GAGVSQSPSNKVTEKGKDVELRCDPISGHTALYWYRQSLGQGLEFLIYFQGNSAPDKSGLPSDRFSAERTGGSVSTLTIQRTQQEDSAVYLCASSLVPKAAPTDTQYFGPGTRLTVL.

CDR3 sequence reads: CASEDRVSGSSYNEQFF. CDR3 sequence (DNA): TGCGCCAGCGAGGACAGGGTCTCCGGGAGCTCCTACAATGAGCAGTTCTTC. This chain connects TRBV4-1 to TRBJ2-1, with 8 positions matching TRBD1. There are 17 residues in the CDR3. V lost 8 bases, J lost 0 bases, and 12 bases stayed unmatched. The V gene's germline CDR1 is MGHRA and CDR2 YSYEKL.

The V and J genes are TRBV5-6 and TRBJ2-1, with 7 bases lining up with TRBD1. V lost 0 bases to trimming and J lost 9 bases; unmatched junction nucleotides: 3. The length of the CDR3 is 13 residues. CDR1 is SGHDT and CDR2 is YYEEEE in the germline V gene. The DNA for the CDR3 is TGTGCCAGCAGCTTGGCCACAGGGGCTGAGCAGTTCTTC. Protein: CASSLATGAEQFF.

The V gene is TRBV5-1, the J gene TRBJ1-4; the match to TRBD1 covers 7 bases. The CDR3 loop spans 17 amino acids. Germline values: CDR1 SGHRS, CDR2 YFSETQ. With 0 bases clipped from V and 5 bases from J, the junction kept 10 bases outside the gene matches. In DNA, the CDR3 is TGCGCCAGCAGCTTGGACCGCGCCGGGACAGAAAATGAAAAACTGTTTTTT. Its protein product is CASSLDRAGTENEKLFF.

V and J are TRBV7-9 and TRBJ1-5; perhaps TRBD1 as D (5 bases). Trimming removed 1 base from V and 7 bases from J, with 14 bases in between. CDR1 is SEHNR, CDR2 FQNEAQ, per germline (reference sequence). The CDR3 totals 15 residues. CDR3 in amino acids: CASSLGDSGNQPQHF. CDR3 DNA sequence: TGTGCCAGCAGCTTAGGGGATTCAGGGAACCAGCCCCAGCATTTT.